This T cell receptor (beta chain) was profiled in a study of blood T cell repertoires in COVID-19. The protocol was immunoSEQ multiplex PCR, while the TCRdb copy is restricted to in-frame clones and leaves out a portion. This table has 200,000 to 250,000 clones, about nine tenths appearing once. The CDR3 covers 15 residues. The ends were cut back, 0 bases at V and 4 bases at J, with 9 bases in the middle. Germline assignment: CDR1 SEHNR and CDR2 FQNEAQ (reference sequence). The receptor comes from a man aged 25 to 40 in a cohort exposed to, infected with or recovered from COVID-19 (not recorded which). Sequencing was performed on PBMCs or T cells enriched from blood (not recorded which). This sequence joins TRBV7-9 and TRBJ1-4; tentative D call: TRBD1 (5 bases). CDR3 protein: CASSLAQGYNEKLFF. The CDR3 DNA is TGTGCCAGCAGCTTAGCGCAGGGATATAATGAAAAACTGTTTTTT. The whole variable domain, remainder taken from reference TRBV7-9 and TRBJ1-4, is DTGVSQNPRHKITKRGQNVTFRCDPISEHNRLYWYRQTLGQGPEFLTYFQNEAQLEKSRLLSDRFSAERPKGSFSTLEIQRTEQGDSAMYLCASSLAQGYNEKLFFGSGTQLSVL.